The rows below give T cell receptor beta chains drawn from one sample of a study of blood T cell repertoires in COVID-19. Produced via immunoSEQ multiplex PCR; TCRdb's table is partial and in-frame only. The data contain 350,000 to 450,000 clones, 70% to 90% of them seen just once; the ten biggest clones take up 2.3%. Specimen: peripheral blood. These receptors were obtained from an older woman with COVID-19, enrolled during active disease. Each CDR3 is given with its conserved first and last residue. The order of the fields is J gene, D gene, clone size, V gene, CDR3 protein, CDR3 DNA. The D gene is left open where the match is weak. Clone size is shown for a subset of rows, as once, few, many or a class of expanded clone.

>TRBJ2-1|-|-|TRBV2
CASSGRPAGKQFF
TGTGCCAGCAGTGGAAGACCTGCGGGGAAGCAGTTCTTC
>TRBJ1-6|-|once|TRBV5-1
CASSLASGGRDSPLHF
TGCGCCAGCAGCTTGGCCAGCGGGGGCCGGGATTCACCCCTCCACTTT
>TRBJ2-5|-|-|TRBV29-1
CSASRFQETQYF
TGCAGCGCCTCCAGGTTCCAAGAGACCCAGTACTTC
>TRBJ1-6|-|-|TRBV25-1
CASSESCIPGSSPLHF
TGTGCCAGCAGTGAATCCTGTATCCCTGGCAGTTCACCCCTCCACTTT
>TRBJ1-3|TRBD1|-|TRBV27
CASSPLTSTGRGNTIYF
TGTGCCAGCAGTCCCCTAACCTCGACAGGGCGCGGAAACACCATATATTTT
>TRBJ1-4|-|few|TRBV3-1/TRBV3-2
CASSQDVWQGALFF
TGTGCCAGCAGCCAAGATGTGTGGCAAGGGGCCCTGTTTTTT
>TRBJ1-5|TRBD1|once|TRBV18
CASSPGQGKSNQPQHF
TGTGCCAGCTCACCCGGACAGGGAAAAAGCAATCAGCCCCAGCATTTT
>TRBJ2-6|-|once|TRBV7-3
CASSPGTPRGANVLTF
TGTGCCAGCAGCCCGGGGACTCCCAGAGGGGCCAACGTCCTGACTTTC
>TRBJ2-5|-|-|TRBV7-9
CASSLKASDRYF
TGTGCCAGCAGCTTAAAGGCGAGCGATCGGTACTTC
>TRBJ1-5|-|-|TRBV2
CASSDEARGQPQHF
TGTGCCAGCAGTGATGAGGCGAGAGGACAGCCCCAGCATTTT
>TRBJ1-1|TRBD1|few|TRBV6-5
CASSSHRGTTEAFF
TGTGCCAGCAGTTCCCACAGGGGGACCACTGAAGCTTTCTTT
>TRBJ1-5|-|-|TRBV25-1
CASTPSGELQPQHF
TGTGCCAGCACTCCGAGTGGGGAGTTGCAGCCCCAGCATTTT
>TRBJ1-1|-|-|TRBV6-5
CASSYLSRNTEAFF
TGTGCCAGCAGTTACCTGTCCAGGAACACTGAAGCTTTCTTT
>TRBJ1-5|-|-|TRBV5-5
CASSPTGRGGNQPQHF
TGTGCCAGCAGCCCCACCGGACGGGGGGGCAATCAGCCCCAGCATTTT
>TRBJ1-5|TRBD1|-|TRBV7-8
CASSSTGGGQPQHF
TGTGCCAGCAGCTCCACAGGGGGGGGTCAGCCCCAGCATTTT
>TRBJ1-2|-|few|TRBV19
CASSIPTGGSGYTF
TGTGCCAGTAGTATACCCACCGGAGGCTCTGGCTACACCTTC
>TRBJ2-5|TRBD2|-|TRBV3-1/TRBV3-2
CASSGGPSGGALRETQYF
TGTGCCAGCAGCGGGGGACCTAGCGGGGGGGCCCTACGGGAGACCCAGTACTTC
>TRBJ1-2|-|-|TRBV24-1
CATSDSSRDYGYTF
TGTGCCACCAGTGATTCCTCCCGAGACTATGGCTACACCTTC
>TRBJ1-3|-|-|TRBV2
CASGGQLSSGNTIYF
TGTGCCAGCGGCGGACAGCTTAGCTCTGGAAACACCATATATTTT
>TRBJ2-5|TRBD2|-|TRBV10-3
CAISLSGGSETQYF
TGTGCCATCAGCCTAAGCGGGGGCTCGGAGACCCAGTACTTC
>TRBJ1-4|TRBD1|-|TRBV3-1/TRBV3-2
CASSPQTGRVEKLFF
TGTGCCAGCAGCCCGCAGACAGGGCGGGTTGAAAAACTGTTTTTT
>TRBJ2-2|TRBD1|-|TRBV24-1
CATSDRQGGPGELFF
TGTGCCACCAGTGATCGACAGGGGGGACCCGGGGAGCTGTTTTTT
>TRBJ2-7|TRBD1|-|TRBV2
CASRSGGVQQYF
TGTGCCAGCAGGTCAGGGGGCGTTCAGCAGTACTTC
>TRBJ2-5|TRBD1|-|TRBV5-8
CASSSDRVETQYF
TGTGCCAGCAGCTCGGACAGGGTGGAGACCCAGTACTTC
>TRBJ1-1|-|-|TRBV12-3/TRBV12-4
CASREMNTEAFF
TGTGCCAGCAGGGAGATGAACACTGAAGCTTTCTTT
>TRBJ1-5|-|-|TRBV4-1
CASSHPTDNQPQHF
TGCGCCAGCAGCCACCCCACAGACAATCAGCCCCAGCATTTT
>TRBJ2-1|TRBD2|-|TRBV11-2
CASSLFRGGYFNEQFF
TGTGCCAGCAGCTTATTCCGGGGGGGGTATTTCAATGAGCAGTTCTTC
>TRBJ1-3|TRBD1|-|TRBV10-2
CASSEGGSGNTIYF
TGCGCCAGCAGTGAAGGGGGCAGCGGAAACACCATATATTTT
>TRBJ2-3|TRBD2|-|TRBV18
CASSPLAGTSTDTQYF
TGTGCCAGCTCACCCCTAGCGGGGACTAGCACAGATACGCAGTATTTT
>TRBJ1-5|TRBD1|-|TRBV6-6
CASSGGTGGLLQPQHF
TGTGCCAGCAGTGGCGGGACAGGGGGCTTATTGCAGCCCCAGCATTTT
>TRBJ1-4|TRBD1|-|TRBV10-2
CASRGTGATEKLFF
TGCGCCAGCAGGGGGACAGGGGCGACAGAAAAACTGTTTTTT
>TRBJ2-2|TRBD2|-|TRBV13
CASSSQRGVAGELFF
TGTGCCAGCAGCTCCCAGCGGGGGGTGGCCGGGGAGCTGTTTTTT
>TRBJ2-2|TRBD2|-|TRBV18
CASSPRFREDLGELFF
TGTGCCAGCTCACCGCGGTTTCGGGAGGACCTCGGGGAGCTGTTTTTT
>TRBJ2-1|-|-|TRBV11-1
CASSLGFGSGGEQFF
TGTGCCAGCAGCTTAGGGTTCGGCAGTGGCGGGGAGCAGTTCTTC
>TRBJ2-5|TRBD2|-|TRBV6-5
CASIPPGLDSETQYF
TGTGCCAGCATCCCTCCGGGACTAGATTCAGAGACCCAGTACTTC
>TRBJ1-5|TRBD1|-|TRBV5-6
CASSAGTGEQPQHF
TGTGCCAGCAGCGCAGGGACAGGGGAACAGCCCCAGCATTTT
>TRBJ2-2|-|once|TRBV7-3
CASSLTGMTNTGELFF
TGTGCCAGCAGCCTAACCGGGATGACTAACACCGGGGAGCTGTTTTTT
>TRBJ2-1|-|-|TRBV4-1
CASSPPGYIEQFF
TGCGCCAGCAGCCCCCCAGGGTACATTGAGCAGTTCTTC
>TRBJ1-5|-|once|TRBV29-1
CSAPDSRTNQPQHF
TGCAGCGCTCCGGACAGCCGCACGAATCAGCCCCAGCATTTT
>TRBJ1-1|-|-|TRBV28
CASSSSGTRTEAFF
TGTGCCAGCAGTTCGTCCGGGACTCGGACTGAAGCTTTCTTT
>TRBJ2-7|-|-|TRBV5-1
CASTGRTDKAYEQYF
TGCGCCAGCACCGGACGGACGGACAAGGCCTACGAGCAGTACTTC
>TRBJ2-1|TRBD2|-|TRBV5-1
CASSFTSGAYNEQFF
TGCGCCAGCAGCTTCACTAGCGGGGCCTACAATGAGCAGTTCTTC
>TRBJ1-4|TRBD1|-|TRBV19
CASSLTGVNEKLFF
TGTGCCAGTAGCCTTACAGGGGTTAATGAAAAACTGTTTTTT
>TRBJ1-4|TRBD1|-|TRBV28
CASMRTGVNEKLFF
TGTGCCAGCATGAGGACAGGCGTTAATGAAAAACTGTTTTTT
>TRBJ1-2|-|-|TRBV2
CASSEEGVSGYTF
TGTGCCAGCAGTGAAGAGGGGGTTTCAGGCTACACCTTC
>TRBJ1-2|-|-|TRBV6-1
CASSDSLISGLGGYTF
TGTGCCAGCAGTGATTCTTTGATATCAGGGTTGGGCGGCTACACCTTC